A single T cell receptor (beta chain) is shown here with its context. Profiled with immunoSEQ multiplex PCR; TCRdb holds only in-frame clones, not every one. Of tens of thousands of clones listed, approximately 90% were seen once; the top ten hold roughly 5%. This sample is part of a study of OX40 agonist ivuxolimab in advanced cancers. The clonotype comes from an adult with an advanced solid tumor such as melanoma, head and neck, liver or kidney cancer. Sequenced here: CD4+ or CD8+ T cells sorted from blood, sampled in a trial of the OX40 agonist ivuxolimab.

The DNA of the CDR3 is TGTGCCAGCAGCTTAGTTCCAGCGGGAGGGGATGGCGGGGAGCTGTTTTTT. As protein: CASSLVPAGGDGGELFF. The chain recombines TRBV7-6 with TRBJ2-2, with 10 bases fitting TRBD2. The germline CDR1 and CDR2 sequences are SGHVS and FNYEAQ. This CDR3 is 17 amino acids long. V was pared by 1 base and J by 7 bases, with 9 bases of the junction left unmatched.